This T cell receptor (beta chain) was profiled in a study of T cells in Graves' hyperthyroidism and ophthalmopathy. Study-wide results and caveats: Ophthalmopathy was identified by the model a median around 6.3 months ahead of onset.

This clonotype has a count of ten or more. As yet, its antigen is unknown. Germline V gene sequence: CDR1 MDHEN, CDR2 SYDVKM. Germline trimming cut 7 bases from V and 2 bases from J; bases unmatched to any gene: 7. This CDR3 spans 14 amino acids. Template material for amplifying TCR beta CDR3 regions consisted of RNA transcripts. First-round RT-PCR targeting the TCR CDR3 was performed with the HTBI primer set. TCRdb called the multiplex PCR reads again in MiXCR, with one record for every CDR3 protein. Of roughly 300,000 distinct CDR3 sequences listed, about 25% were seen once; the top ten hold roughly a quarter.

The receptor was isolated from a man aged 40-49 years with Graves' hyperthyroidism that later progressed to Graves' ophthalmopathy. The sample consisted of blood. V usage is TRBV28 and J usage is TRBJ1-2, with 7 bases fitting TRBD1. The CDR3 region has the DNA TGTGCCAGCAAGGTCGAGGGGGCCAACTATGGCTACACCTTC. This translates into CASKVEGANYGYTF.